What follows are 20 T cell receptor beta chains derived from one specimen sequenced in a study of blood T cell repertoires in COVID-19. The repertoire was sequenced with immunoSEQ multiplex PCR; TCRdb's copy has only in-frame clones and lacks some. Counted here are 300,000 to 400,000 clones, approximately 87% occurring once; the ten biggest clones make up approximately 4%. The material sequenced was peripheral blood. These receptor sequences come from a woman in her fifties or sixties with active or convalescent COVID-19.

The chain carries TRBV11-2 and TRBJ2-3; tentative D call: TRBD2 (5 bases). V lost 1 base, J lost 6 bases, and 5 bases lay in between. The CDR3 contains 12 residues. The germline V gene has CDR1 SGHAT and CDR2 FQNNGV. The CDR3 reads CASSLGGDTQYF. In DNA, the CDR3 is TGTGCCAGCAGCTTAGGAGGGGATACGCAGTATTTT.

The genes are TRBV7-3 and TRBJ2-2, with a tentative D call TRBD1 (6 bases). The germline gives CDR1 SGHTA, CDR2 FQGTGA. This CDR3 is 16 amino acids long. V lost 0 bases to trimming and J lost 7 bases, with 15 bases between them. In DNA form, the CDR3 reads TGTGCCAGCAGCTTAACGTGGCAGGGGCTGGGCGGGGAGCTGTTTTTT. Translated: CASSLTWQGLGGELFF.

The rearrangement joins TRBV6-5 to TRBJ1-4; 9 bases are a match to TRBD1. The V gene's germline CDR1 is MNHEY and CDR2 SVGAGI. Trimming took 2 bases from V and 5 from J; bases not matched to a gene: 0. The CDR3 covers 14 residues. The chain's CDR3 is CASSYGTGNEKLFF. In nucleotides, the CDR3 is TGTGCCAGCAGTTACGGGACAGGGAATGAAAAACTGTTTTTT.

The J gene is TRBJ2-1, the V gene TRBV28, with 12 bases identical to TRBD2. The CDR3 is made up of 15 amino acids. Germline trimming cut 4 bases from V and 9 bases from J; bases unmatched to any gene: 7. Germline loops: CDR1 MDHEN, CDR2 SYDVKM. The CDR3 DNA sequence: TGTGCCAGCAGTTCTTGGACTAGCGGGAATATTGAGCAGTTCTTC. It codes for CASSSWTSGNIEQFF.

This clone was counted a single time. This chain uses TRBV19 with TRBJ1-1; 8 bases agree with TRBD1. The CDR3 has 16 residues. Germline V lookup: CDR1 LNHDA, CDR2 SQIVND (reference sequence). V was pared by 6 bases and J by 1 base, with 10 bases of the junction left unmatched. DNA for the CDR3: TGTGCCAGTAGGGACAGGGCAATGACCCAGAACACTGAAGCTTTCTTT. This sequence encodes CASRDRAMTQNTEAFF.

This chain links TRBV29-1 with TRBJ1-6; TRBD1 matches 9 bases. Trimming at V came to 5 bases and at J to 9 bases, leaving 5 bases not matched to a gene. Germline CDR1 reads SQVTM; CDR2 reads ANQGSEA. The CDR3 covers 13 residues. The CDR3 nucleotides read TGCAGCGTTCGGACAGGGGCGAGTTCACCCCTCCACTTT. Translating it yields CSVRTGASSPLHF.

The chain recombines TRBV7-2 with TRBJ2-3; TRBD2 matches 7 bases. Losses at the gene ends were 2 bases for V and 5 bases for J; bases not matched to a gene: 10. CDR3 size: 16 residues. The germline CDR1 and CDR2 sequences are SGHTA and FQGNSA. CDR3 region: CASSLNGGGLGDTQYF. The CDR3 bases are TGTGCCAGCAGCTTAAACGGCGGGGGACTTGGAGATACGCAGTATTTT.

The rearrangement links TRBV7-8 to TRBJ2-2; D is unresolved. V gave up 5 bases and J gave up 8 bases, with 18 bases separating them. The CDR3 is 15 residues long. In germline, CDR1 is SGHVS, CDR2 FQNEAQ. The CDR3 reads CASSRGALLMGELFF. The CDR3 nucleotides are TGTGCCAGCAGCCGCGGAGCACTACTAATGGGGGAGCTGTTTTTT. Filled out from reference TRBV7-8 and TRBJ2-2, the complete variable domain reads GAGVSQSPRYKVAKRGQDVALRCDPISGHVSLFWYQQALGQGPEFLTYFQNEAQLDKSGLPSDRFFAERPEGSVSTLKIQRTQQEDSAVYLCASSRGALLMGELFFGEGSRLTVL.

The chain joins TRBV29-1 to TRBJ2-1; TRBD1 matches at 8 bases. The germline V gene encodes CDR1 SQVTM and CDR2 ANQGSEA. J was trimmed by 3 bases and V by 4 bases; bases with no gene match: 20. The CDR3 is 19 residues long. The CDR3 region is CSVARDRSGQGPRYNEQFF. DNA for the CDR3: TGCAGCGTTGCGCGGGACAGGAGCGGGCAGGGGCCCCGCTACAATGAGCAGTTCTTC.

This sequence joins TRBV19 and TRBJ2-2; D is perhaps TRBD1 (6 bases). The CDR3 has 14 amino acids. Germline V CDR1 and CDR2: LNHDA, SQIVND (reference sequence). Trimming left V 1 base short and J 3 bases short, with 6 bases between. CDR3 loop: CASSIAGDTGELFF. CDR3 nucleotides: TGTGCCAGTAGTATAGCAGGGGACACCGGGGAGCTGTTTTTT.

The chain recombines TRBV3-1 (or the pseudogene TRBV3-2) with TRBJ1-1; maybe TRBD1 (5 bases). The V end lost 0 bases, the J end lost 3 bases, and 11 bases lay between the germline ends. The CDR3 covers 15 residues. The germline gives CDR1 LGHDT, CDR2 YNNKEL (reference sequence). The CDR3 spells CASSQEDTRYTEAFF. The CDR3, as DNA: TGTGCCAGCAGCCAAGAGGACACCCGTTACACTGAAGCTTTCTTT.

The genes are TRBV3-1 (or the pseudogene TRBV3-2) and TRBJ2-3; a weak D match, TRBD2 (6 bases). CDR1 is LGHDT, CDR2 YNNKEL, per germline (reference sequence). Trimming cost V 4 bases and J 4 bases, with 15 bases left between them. The length of the CDR3 is 15 residues. The CDR3 sequence is CASSRGGAFADTQYF. The CDR3 region has the DNA TGTGCCAGCAGCCGCGGAGGGGCGTTCGCAGATACGCAGTATTTT.

Regarding this clone: The conserved final phenylalanine or tryptophan is absent from the CDR3, which likely points to a read error. No DNA is shown, since the ends of the CDR3 on it are uncertain; the CDR3 is the one TCRdb lists. J is TRBJ1-2 and V is TRBV3-1 (or the pseudogene TRBV3-2); the D call of TRBD1 is as the table states it, not checked on the DNA. The V gene's germline CDR1 is LGHDT and CDR2 YNNKEL (reference sequence). The CDR3 numbers 10 amino acids, ends counted. The CDR3 sequence: CASSQARGFL.

The chain combines TRBV7-9 with TRBJ1-2, with 10 bases that match TRBD1. V was clipped by 3 bases and J by 6 bases; unmatched bases: 10. The CDR3 is 16 amino acids. Per the germline V gene, CDR1 is SEHNR and CDR2 is FQNEAQ (reference sequence). The DNA for the CDR3 is TGTGCCAGCAGCTTTTCGATGGGACAGGGGTTCAATGGCTACACCTTC. Protein product: CASSFSMGQGFNGYTF.

This rearrangement joins TRBV3-1 (or the pseudogene TRBV3-2) to TRBJ2-3, with D perhaps matching TRBD2 (6 bases). Trimming removed 0 bases from V and 1 base from J, with 11 bases in between. Germline V gene lookup returns CDR1 LGHDT and CDR2 YNNKEL (reference sequence). CDR3 size: 16 residues. The DNA of the CDR3 is TGTGCCAGCAGCCAAGATAGGTGGGGGGGCACAGATACGCAGTATTTT. Translating gives CASSQDRWGGTDTQYF.

This chain links TRBV5-1 with TRBJ2-3, with 11 bases that match TRBD2. There are 16 residues in the CDR3. Germline V gene sequence: CDR1 SGHRS, CDR2 YFSETQ. With 4 bases clipped from V and 1 base from J, the junction kept 5 bases outside the gene matches. The CDR3 here is CASSELAGGGTDTQYF. Written as DNA, the CDR3 is TGCGCCAGCAGCGAGTTAGCGGGAGGGGGCACAGATACGCAGTATTTT.

The gene calls are TRBV28 and TRBJ1-6, with 7 bases identical to TRBD1. J was trimmed by 9 bases and V by 3 bases; bases with no gene match: 8. The germline V gene has CDR1 MDHEN and CDR2 SYDVKM. The CDR3 consists of 15 residues. The CDR3 loop is CASSFRRGSGSPLHF. The CDR3 DNA sequence: TGTGCCAGCAGTTTTCGCAGGGGGAGTGGTTCACCCCTCCACTTT.

The rearrangement uses TRBV28 and TRBJ2-4; tentatively, D is TRBD2 (6 bases). The CDR3 contains 12 residues. Trimming took 8 bases from V and 4 from J, leaving 9 bases between them. Germline-derived CDR1 and CDR2 are MDHEN and SYDVKM. Here the CDR3 DNA reads TGTGCCAGCCTCGGGAGTAAAAACATTCAGTACTTC. This sequence encodes CASLGSKNIQYF.

This chain links TRBV4-3 with TRBJ2-7, with TRBD2 matching 12 bases. The CDR3 is made up of 14 amino acids. The V segment lost 5 bases and the J segment 3 bases; nucleotides outside the gene matches: 2. Germline loops: CDR1 LGHNA, CDR2 YSLEER. The CDR3 here is CASSELAGGYEQYF. CDR3 bases: TGCGCCAGCAGCGAACTAGCGGGAGGCTACGAGCAGTACTTC.

The V call is TRBV11-2, the J call TRBJ2-3, with D perhaps matching TRBD1 (5 bases). The V end lost 5 bases, the J end lost 3 bases, and 15 bases lay between the germline ends. Germline V CDR1 and CDR2: SGHAT, FQNNGV. The CDR3 totals 15 residues. CDR3 region: CASSPDSPRTDTQYF. The CDR3 DNA sequence: TGTGCCAGCAGCCCCGACAGCCCAAGGACAGATACGCAGTATTTT.